The subject of this entry is one T cell receptor beta chain. The data were obtained in a study of blood T cell repertoires in COVID-19. CDR3 length: 13 residues. Germline CDR1 SGHNT, CDR2 YENEEA. V dropped 8 bases and J dropped 1; count of bases not matched to a gene: 4. Authors' processing steps: Amplification from reference gene primers served as the basis for estimated nucleated cell counts. Clones were read by immunoSEQ multiplex PCR, and TCRdb kept only the in-frame ones, dropping some. V and J calls and clone size are given by that table; D and trimming were obtained from the DNA. The sample lists about 75,000 clones, about nine tenths occurring once.

The genes are TRBV11-3 and TRBJ2-7; 8 nucleotides agree with TRBD1. The sample consisted of peripheral blood. This receptor was obtained from a human donor in a cohort sampled during active COVID-19. CDR3 in amino acids: CASSRTGSYEQYF. As DNA, the CDR3 is TGTGCCAGCTCCCGGACAGGGTCCTACGAGCAGTACTTC.